This TCR beta chain was identified in a study of tumor and adjacent non-tumor tissue in lung cancer. Study at large: The patients, 10 or so men and about 5 women, were roughly 30 to 80 with stage I to III disease.

This clonotype occurred once. Antigen unknown. Without the conserved terminal phenylalanine or tryptophan, this CDR3 likely stems from a read error. RNA was extracted from bulk tissue without any cell sorting. The normal lung tissue was taken more than 3 cm from the tumor edge. Study-level results: In normal lung, the top 100 clones were significantly more dominant than in tumor. Tumor TCR diversity, when higher, was linked to shorter survival.

A modified ARM-PCR protocol with three rounds of nested PCR amplified TCRbeta. TCRdb reanalysed the multiplex PCR reads using MiXCR and keeps one entry per CDR3 protein. The table has 81,000 or so distinct CDR3 sequences, around 80% seen once. The sequence came from a man aged 60-69 years with non-small cell lung cancer. The specimen sequenced was distant non-tumor lung tissue.

The CDR3 protein is CASSSRGGGGYRAGELFS. The CDR3 DNA sequence: TGTGCCAGCAGCTCCCGGGGAGGAGGAGGATACAGAGCCGGGGAGCTGTTTTCT. The chain has TRBV11-3 and TRBJ2-2, with D tentatively TRBD2 (6 bases). CDR3 size: 18 residues. The V gene's germline CDR1 is SGHNT and CDR2 YENEEA. Trimming took off 4 bases at V and 6 bases at J, with 24 bases between the two ends.